This entry is about one T cell receptor beta chain. Its antigen remains unknown. The data were obtained in a study of cytomegalovirus exposure and HLA in healthy donors. Study at large: The early release's HLA-typed donors yielded 78 million or so unique TCRs.

Researchers ran the PCR with 60 Vbeta and 13 Jbeta primers. Assay used: immunoSEQ multiplex PCR; TCRdb lists only in-frame clones, some missing. The sample records around 100,000 clones, 55% to 75% being singletons. Study-wide points: CMV serostatus was the sole immune exposure data available. Earlier analysis looked at TCR beta V segments, and most were productive about 87% or about 30% of the time. The study dropped some indistinguishable V segments, TRBV6-2 and TRBV6-3 among them.

From germline, CDR1 is MNHNS and CDR2 SASEGT. Trimming took 2 bases from V and 7 from J, leaving 9 bases between them. The CDR3 has 14 residues. This TCR came from a man younger than 45 in good health and CMV-seropositive. The V and J genes are TRBV6-1 and TRBJ1-6; no definite D call. The sequenced material came from PBMCs. In nucleotides, the CDR3 is TGTGCCAGCAGTGAACGGAGCCTAAATTCACCCCTCCACTTT. Translating it yields CASSERSLNSPLHF.